Listed below are T cell receptor beta chains from one sample, sequenced in a study of T-cell reconstitution after alpha-beta-depleted transplantation in children. From the PCR reads, TCRdb called clonotypes with MiXCR, one entry per CDR3 protein. The sample holds about 420,000 distinct CDR3 sequences, 15% to 20% seen once. The material sequenced was PBMCs, mostly from graft donor cells, taken 360 days after TCRalphabeta/CD19-depleted stem cell transplant. Receptor source: a boy younger than two who had a stem cell transplant for Wiskott-Aldrich syndrome, so the T cells may come from the graft donor. The conserved cysteine and the conserved F or W are not part of the CDR3 here. Each record gives: J gene, V gene, clone size, CDR3 protein. A row's size may be missing; if present it is once, few, many or a size class.

>TRBJ2-3|TRBV9|many
ASSTRLAGTDTQY
>TRBJ2-2|TRBV27|-
ASRRFVSVGDGELF
>TRBJ2-1|TRBV6-2/TRBV6-3|many
ASSSDSPPYNEQF
>TRBJ2-2|TRBV6-2/TRBV6-3|-
ASRQLAGGAVGELF
>TRBJ2-4|TRBV7-2|-
ASRASGRGRIQY
>TRBJ1-2|TRBV4-2|-
ASSQVRTAYGYT
>TRBJ2-3|TRBV4-3|-
ASSHHSAPTDTQY
>TRBJ2-3|TRBV5-1|-
ASSLFSDTQY
>TRBJ2-3|TRBV7-8|-
ASSLWSGSSTDTQY
>TRBJ2-5|TRBV11-3|few
ASSTRLGNSRETQY
>TRBJ2-3|TRBV7-9|-
ASSPITGVTDTQY
>TRBJ2-1|TRBV12-3/TRBV12-4|-
ASSPSPNFAPSYNEQF
>TRBJ1-4|TRBV7-2|-
ASSLQAFTTNEKLF
>TRBJ1-1|TRBV5-1|-
ASSSWTENTEAF
>TRBJ2-5|TRBV12-3/TRBV12-4|many
ASSLWSGVYQETQY
>TRBJ1-5|TRBV4-1|-
ASSQGSQGARHQPQH
>TRBJ1-2|TRBV6-5|few
ASSYSGLGGYT
>TRBJ2-1|TRBV12-3/TRBV12-4|-
ASSATSGSIEQF
>TRBJ1-1|TRBV6-5|few
ASKRQGTTEAF
>TRBJ2-1|TRBV10-3|few
AISGVNNEQF
>TRBJ1-2|TRBV12-3/TRBV12-4|-
ASSLAMALYTNYGYT
>TRBJ2-2|TRBV4-1|few
ASSQDGASGATGELF
>TRBJ2-3|TRBV5-1|-
ASSLRLAGFNTQY
>TRBJ1-1|TRBV4-1|few
ASSQGWNTEAF
>TRBJ2-4|TRBV10-3|-
AIKTGENIQY
>TRBJ2-7|TRBV4-1|-
ASSRDTGHFYEQY
>TRBJ2-1|TRBV11-2|-
ASSFFGDEQF
>TRBJ2-7|TRBV7-2|-
ASSHLPQGFVYEQY
>TRBJ1-2|TRBV12-3/TRBV12-4|few
ASSPDRGGGGYT
>TRBJ2-3|TRBV11-2|-
ASRFGLGKTLNVDTQY
>TRBJ1-2|TRBV7-2|few
ASSLSRVDYGYT
>TRBJ2-7|TRBV20-1|-
SARQGAREQY
>TRBJ2-7|TRBV5-1|-
ASSLVPALSEQY
>TRBJ2-1|TRBV12-3/TRBV12-4|few
ASSAGLAGYNEQF
>TRBJ2-3|TRBV12-3/TRBV12-4|-
ASDDPRTSGRDTQY
>TRBJ2-1|TRBV25-1|few
ASSEGRGGRGPSYNEQF
>TRBJ2-7|TRBV20-1|few
SASFSGTAFGQY
>TRBJ2-3|TRBV4-3|-
ASSQEAVQGADTQY
>TRBJ2-1|TRBV28|-
ASSWGNEQF
>TRBJ2-7|TRBV5-1|-
ASTLGSATYEQY
>TRBJ2-3|TRBV7-2|few
ASSLDSSGRTDTQY
>TRBJ2-1|TRBV7-6|-
ASSLEAGGPHEQF
>TRBJ2-1|TRBV5-1|-
ASSLEGHYNEQF
>TRBJ2-5|TRBV15|many
ATSRRGETQY
>TRBJ2-3|TRBV10-2|few
AAWPARGGAQY
>TRBJ2-1|TRBV12-3/TRBV12-4|many
ASSWGGGSNGQF
>TRBJ2-3|TRBV6-1|-
ASSGAGKSTDTQY
>TRBJ2-3|TRBV20-1|few
SARDAASSTDTQY
>TRBJ2-7|TRBV5-1|many
ASSLGVAGSYEQY
>TRBJ2-6|TRBV20-1|few
SASGTGFSGANVLT
>TRBJ1-4|TRBV7-6|-
ASSFGRDNEKLF
>TRBJ2-7|TRBV6-5|-
ASSYKYSYEQY
>TRBJ2-5|TRBV2|few
ASSEDSFGAYQETQY
>TRBJ2-5|TRBV18|few
ASSPCGTGTETQY